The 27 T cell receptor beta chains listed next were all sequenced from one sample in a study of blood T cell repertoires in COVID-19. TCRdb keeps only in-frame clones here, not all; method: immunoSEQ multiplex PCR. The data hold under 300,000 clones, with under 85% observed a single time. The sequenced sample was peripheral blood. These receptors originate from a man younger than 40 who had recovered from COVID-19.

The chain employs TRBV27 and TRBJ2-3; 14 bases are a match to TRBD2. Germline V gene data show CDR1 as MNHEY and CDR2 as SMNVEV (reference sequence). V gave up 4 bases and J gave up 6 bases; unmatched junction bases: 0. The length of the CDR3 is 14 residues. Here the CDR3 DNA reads TGTGCCAGCAGTTGGACTAGCGGGGGGGATACGCAGTATTTT. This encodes CASSWTSGGDTQYF.

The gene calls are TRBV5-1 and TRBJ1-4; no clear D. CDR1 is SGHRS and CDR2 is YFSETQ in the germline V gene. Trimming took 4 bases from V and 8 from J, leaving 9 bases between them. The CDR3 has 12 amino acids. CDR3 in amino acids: CASSPGREKLFF. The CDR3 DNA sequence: TGCGCCAGCAGCCCCGGGAGGGAAAAACTGTTTTTT.

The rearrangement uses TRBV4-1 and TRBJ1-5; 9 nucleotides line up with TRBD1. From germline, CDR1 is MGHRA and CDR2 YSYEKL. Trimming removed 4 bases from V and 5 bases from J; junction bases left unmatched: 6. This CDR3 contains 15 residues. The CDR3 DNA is TGCGCCAGCAGCCCGGAGGGACAGGGAGATCAGCCCCAGCATTTT. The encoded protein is CASSPEGQGDQPQHF.

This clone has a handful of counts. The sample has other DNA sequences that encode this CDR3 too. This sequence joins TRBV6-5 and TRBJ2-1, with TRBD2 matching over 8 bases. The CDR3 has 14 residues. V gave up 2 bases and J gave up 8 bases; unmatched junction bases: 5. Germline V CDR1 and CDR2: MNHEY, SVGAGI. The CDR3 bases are TGTGCCAGCAGTTACCAACGGGGGGGCCATGAGCAGTTCTTC. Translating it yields CASSYQRGGHEQFF.

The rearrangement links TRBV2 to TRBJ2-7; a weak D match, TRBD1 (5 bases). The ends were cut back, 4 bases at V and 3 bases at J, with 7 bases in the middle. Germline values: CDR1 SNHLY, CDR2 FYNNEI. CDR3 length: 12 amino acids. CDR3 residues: CASSADNYEQYF. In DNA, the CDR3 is TGTGCCAGCAGTGCGGACAACTACGAGCAGTACTTC.

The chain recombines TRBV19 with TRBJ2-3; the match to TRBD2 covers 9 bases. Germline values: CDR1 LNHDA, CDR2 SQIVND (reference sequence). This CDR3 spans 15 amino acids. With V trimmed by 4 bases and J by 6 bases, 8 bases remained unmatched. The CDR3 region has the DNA TGTGCCAGTAGTAACAGGGCGGGGGGGCTTGATACGCAGTATTTT. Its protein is CASSNRAGGLDTQYF. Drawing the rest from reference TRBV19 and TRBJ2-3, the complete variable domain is DGGITQSPKYLFRKEGQNVTLSCEQNLNHDAMYWYRQDPGQGLRLIYYSQIVNDFQKGDIAEGYSVSREKKESFPLTVTSAQKNPTAFYLCASSNRAGGLDTQYFGPGTRLTVL.

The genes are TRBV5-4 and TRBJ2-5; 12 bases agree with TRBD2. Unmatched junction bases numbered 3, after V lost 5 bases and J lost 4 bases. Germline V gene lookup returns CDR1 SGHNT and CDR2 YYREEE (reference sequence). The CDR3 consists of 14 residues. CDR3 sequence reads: CASRLAGGGETQYF. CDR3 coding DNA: TGTGCCAGCAGACTAGCGGGGGGAGGAGAGACCCAGTACTTC.

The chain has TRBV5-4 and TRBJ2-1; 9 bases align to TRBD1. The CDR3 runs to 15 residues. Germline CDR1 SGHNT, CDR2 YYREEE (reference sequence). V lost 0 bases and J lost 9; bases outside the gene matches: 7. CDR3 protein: CASSLGDRVVGEQFF. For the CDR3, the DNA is TGTGCCAGCAGCTTGGGGGACAGGGTAGTGGGTGAGCAGTTCTTC.

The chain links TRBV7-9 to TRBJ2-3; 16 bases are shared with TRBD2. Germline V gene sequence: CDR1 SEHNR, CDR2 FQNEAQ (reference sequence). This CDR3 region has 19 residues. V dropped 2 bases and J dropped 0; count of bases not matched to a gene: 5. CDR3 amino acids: CASSLPGLAGGISTDTQYF. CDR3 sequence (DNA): TGTGCCAGCAGCTTACCGGGACTAGCGGGGGGGATTAGCACAGATACGCAGTATTTT.

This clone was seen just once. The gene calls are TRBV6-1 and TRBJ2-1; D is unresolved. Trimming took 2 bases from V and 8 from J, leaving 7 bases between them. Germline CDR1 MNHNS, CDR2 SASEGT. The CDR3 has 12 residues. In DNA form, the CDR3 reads TGTGCCAGCAGTGAACTCTATTATGAGCAGTTCTTC. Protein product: CASSELYYEQFF.

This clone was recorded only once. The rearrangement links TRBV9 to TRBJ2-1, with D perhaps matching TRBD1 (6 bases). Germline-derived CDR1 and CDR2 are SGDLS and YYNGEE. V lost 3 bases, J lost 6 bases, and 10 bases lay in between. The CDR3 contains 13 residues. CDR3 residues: CASSGGQFNEQFF. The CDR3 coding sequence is TGTGCCAGCAGCGGCGGACAGTTCAATGAGCAGTTCTTC.

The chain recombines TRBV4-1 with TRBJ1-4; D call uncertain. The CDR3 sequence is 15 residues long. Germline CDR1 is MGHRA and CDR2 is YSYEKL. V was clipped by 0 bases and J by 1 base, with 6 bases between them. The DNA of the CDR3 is TGCGCCAGCAGCCAAGAACGGGTAACTAATGAAAAACTGTTTTTT. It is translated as CASSQERVTNEKLFF.

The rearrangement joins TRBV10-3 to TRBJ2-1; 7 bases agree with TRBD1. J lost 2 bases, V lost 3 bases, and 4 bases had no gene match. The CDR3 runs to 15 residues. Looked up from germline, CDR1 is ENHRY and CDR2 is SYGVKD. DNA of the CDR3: TGTGCCATCAGTGAAAGGGACAGAACCTACAATGAGCAGTTCTTC. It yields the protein CAISERDRTYNEQFF.

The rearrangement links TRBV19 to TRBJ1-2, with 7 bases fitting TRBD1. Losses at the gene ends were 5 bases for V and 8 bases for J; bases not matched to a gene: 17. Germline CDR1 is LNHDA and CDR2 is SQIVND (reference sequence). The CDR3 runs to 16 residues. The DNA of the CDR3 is TGTGCCAGTAGTCGACAGGGACCCGTCCAAACGGGGGGCTACACCTTC. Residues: CASSRQGPVQTGGYTF. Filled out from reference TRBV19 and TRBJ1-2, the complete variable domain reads DGGITQSPKYLFRKEGQNVTLSCEQNLNHDAMYWYRQDPGQGLRLIYYSQIVNDFQKGDIAEGYSVSREKKESFPLTVTSAQKNPTAFYLCASSRQGPVQTGGYTFGSGTRLTVV.

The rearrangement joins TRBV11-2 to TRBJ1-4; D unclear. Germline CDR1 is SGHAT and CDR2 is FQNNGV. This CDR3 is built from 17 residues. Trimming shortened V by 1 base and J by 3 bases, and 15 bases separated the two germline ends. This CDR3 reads CASSLGRSTVANEKLFF. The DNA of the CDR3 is TGTGCCAGCAGCTTAGGTCGTTCCACGGTGGCTAATGAAAAACTGTTTTTT.

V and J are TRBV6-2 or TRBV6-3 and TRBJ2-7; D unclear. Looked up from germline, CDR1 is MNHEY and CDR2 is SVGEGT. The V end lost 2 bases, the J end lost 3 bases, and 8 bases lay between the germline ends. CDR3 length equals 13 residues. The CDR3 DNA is TGTGCCAGCAGTTACGAGTACGGCTACGAGCAGTACGTC. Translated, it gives CASSYEYGYEQYV.

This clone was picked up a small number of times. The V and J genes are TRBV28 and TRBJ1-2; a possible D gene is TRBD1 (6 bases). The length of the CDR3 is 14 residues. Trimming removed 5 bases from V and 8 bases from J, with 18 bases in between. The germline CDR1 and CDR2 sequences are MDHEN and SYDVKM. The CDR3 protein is CASSPPARGKGYTF. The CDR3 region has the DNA TGTGCCAGCAGTCCTCCGGCGAGGGGGAAAGGCTACACCTTC.

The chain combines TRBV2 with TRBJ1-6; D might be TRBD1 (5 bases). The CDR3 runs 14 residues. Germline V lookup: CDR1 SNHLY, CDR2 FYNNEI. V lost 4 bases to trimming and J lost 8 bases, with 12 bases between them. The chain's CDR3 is CASSGGLKHSPLHF. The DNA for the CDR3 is TGTGCCAGCAGTGGGGGCCTCAAACATTCACCCCTCCACTTT.

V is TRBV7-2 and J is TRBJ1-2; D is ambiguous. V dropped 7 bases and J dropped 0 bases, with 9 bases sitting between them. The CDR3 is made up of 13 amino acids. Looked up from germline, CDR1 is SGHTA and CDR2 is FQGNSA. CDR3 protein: CASTELANYGYTF. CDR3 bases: TGTGCCAGCACCGAGTTAGCTAACTATGGCTACACCTTC.

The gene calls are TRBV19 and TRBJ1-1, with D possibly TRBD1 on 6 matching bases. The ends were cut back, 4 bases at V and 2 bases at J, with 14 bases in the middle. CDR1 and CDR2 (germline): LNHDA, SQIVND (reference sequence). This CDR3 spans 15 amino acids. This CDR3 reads CASSTIQGINTEAFF. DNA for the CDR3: TGTGCCAGTAGTACAATACAGGGAATCAACACTGAAGCTTTCTTT.

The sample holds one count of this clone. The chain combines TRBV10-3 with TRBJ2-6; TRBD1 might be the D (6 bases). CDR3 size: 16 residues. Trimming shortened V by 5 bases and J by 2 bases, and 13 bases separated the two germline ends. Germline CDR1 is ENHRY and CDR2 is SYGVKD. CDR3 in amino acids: CAISRTDGTGANVLTF. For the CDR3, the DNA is TGTGCCATCAGTAGGACAGATGGTACTGGGGCCAACGTCCTGACTTTC.

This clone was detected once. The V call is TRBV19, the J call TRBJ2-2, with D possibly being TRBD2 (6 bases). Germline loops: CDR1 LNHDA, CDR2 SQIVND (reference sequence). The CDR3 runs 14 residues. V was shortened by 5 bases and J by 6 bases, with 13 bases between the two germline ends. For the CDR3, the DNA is TGTGCCAGTAGTTCGCTGGGGGAGGCCGGGGAGCTGTTTTTT. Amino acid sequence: CASSSLGEAGELFF.

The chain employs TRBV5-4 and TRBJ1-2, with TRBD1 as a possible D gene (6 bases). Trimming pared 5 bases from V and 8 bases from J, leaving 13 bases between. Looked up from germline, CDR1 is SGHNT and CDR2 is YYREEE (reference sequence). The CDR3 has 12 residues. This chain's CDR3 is CASSWDMGGYTF. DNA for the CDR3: TGTGCCAGCAGTTGGGACATGGGAGGCTACACCTTC.

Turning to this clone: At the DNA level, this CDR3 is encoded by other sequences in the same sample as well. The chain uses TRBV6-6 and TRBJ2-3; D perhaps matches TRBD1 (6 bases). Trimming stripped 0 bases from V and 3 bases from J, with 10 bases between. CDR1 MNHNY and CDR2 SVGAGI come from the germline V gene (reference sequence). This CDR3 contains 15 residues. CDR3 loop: CASSYSSRGTDTQYF. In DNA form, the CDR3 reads TGTGCCAGCAGTTACTCTTCCAGGGGAACAGATACGCAGTATTTT.

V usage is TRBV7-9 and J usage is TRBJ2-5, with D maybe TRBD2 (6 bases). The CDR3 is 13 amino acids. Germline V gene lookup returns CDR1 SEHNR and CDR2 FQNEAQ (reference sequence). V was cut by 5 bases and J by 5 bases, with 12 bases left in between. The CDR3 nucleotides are TGTGCCAGCAGCCTCACGGCGGGGGAGACCCAGTACTTC. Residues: CASSLTAGETQYF.

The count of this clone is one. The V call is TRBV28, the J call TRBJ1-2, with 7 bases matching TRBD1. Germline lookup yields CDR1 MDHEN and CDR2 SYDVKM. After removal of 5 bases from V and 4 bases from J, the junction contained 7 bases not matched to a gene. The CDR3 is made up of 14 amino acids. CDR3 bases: TGTGCCAGCAGTCGAGGAGGGGGCGCCTATGGCTACACCTTC. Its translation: CASSRGGGAYGYTF.

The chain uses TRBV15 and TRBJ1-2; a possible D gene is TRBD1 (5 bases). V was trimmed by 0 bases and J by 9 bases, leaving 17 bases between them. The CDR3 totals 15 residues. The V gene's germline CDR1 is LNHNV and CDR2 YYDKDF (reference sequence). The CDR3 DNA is TGTGCCACCAGCAGAGAGGGGGGAGCCGGGTTGAGCTACACCTTC. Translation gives CATSREGGAGLSYTF.